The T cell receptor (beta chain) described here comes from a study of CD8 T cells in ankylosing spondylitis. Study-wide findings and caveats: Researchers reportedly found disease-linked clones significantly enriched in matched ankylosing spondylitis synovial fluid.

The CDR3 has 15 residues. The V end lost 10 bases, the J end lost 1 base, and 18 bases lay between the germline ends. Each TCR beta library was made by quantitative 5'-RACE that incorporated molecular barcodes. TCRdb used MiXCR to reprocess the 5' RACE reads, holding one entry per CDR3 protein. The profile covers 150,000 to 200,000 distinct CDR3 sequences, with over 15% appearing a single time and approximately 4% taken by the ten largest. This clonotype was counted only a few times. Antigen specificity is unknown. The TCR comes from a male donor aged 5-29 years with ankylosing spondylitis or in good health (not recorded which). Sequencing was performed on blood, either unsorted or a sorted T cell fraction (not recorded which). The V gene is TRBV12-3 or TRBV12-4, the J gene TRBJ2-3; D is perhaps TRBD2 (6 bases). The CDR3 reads CATHRGALGTDTQYF. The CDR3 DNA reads TGTGCCACACATCGCGGGGCTTTGGGCACAGATACGCAGTATTTT.